The clone carrying this T cell receptor beta chain was observed a handful of times. Its antigen is still unknown. The data were produced by immunoSEQ multiplex PCR, yet TCRdb's version contains in-frame clones alone and is incomplete. Of about 120,000 clones detected, 45% to 65% appear once; the ten largest clones hold around 37%. V was pared by 3 bases and J by 1 base, with 12 bases of the junction left unmatched. CDR3 size: 17 residues. In germline, CDR1 is SNHLY, CDR2 FYNNEI. This entry is derived from a study of cytotoxic CD8 clonotypes in ibrutinib-treated CLL. Across the whole study: Responses: roughly 25 partial, 2 complete; after median approximately 68 months, around 15 stayed remitted, around 12 progressed. On average, more than 85,000 productive rearrangements and approximately 250,000 productive templates per sample. Study-wide results and limits: Among the clonotypes, public ones were uncommon and contracted or held stable on treatment. Baseline clonality exceeded age-matched healthy donors and tracked circulating CD8+ T-cell counts.

The sequenced sample was PBMCs, obtained after 24 months of ibrutinib treatment. The receptor comes from a human donor with chronic lymphocytic leukemia. V usage is TRBV2 and J usage is TRBJ2-7, with 7 positions matching TRBD2. The CDR3 reads CASSEAIPGLFSYEQYF. CDR3 in DNA: TGTGCCAGCAGTGAGGCGATCCCGGGACTATTTTCCTACGAGCAGTACTTC.